Shown below are 10 T cell receptor beta chains from a single sample sequenced in a study of technical replicates of blood from a few donors. Profiled with immunoSEQ multiplex PCR; TCRdb holds only in-frame clones, not every one. The sample lists around 80,000 clones, about 98% occurring once. The specimen sequenced was T cells isolated from PBMCs. Receptors originate from a human donor in good health.

The chain joins TRBV28 to TRBJ2-7, with TRBD1 matching 7 bases. With 10 bases clipped from V and 2 bases from J, the junction kept 11 bases outside the gene matches. Germline V gene sequence: CDR1 MDHEN, CDR2 SYDVKM. CDR3 length: 14 amino acids. The CDR3 DNA reads TGTGCCACCTGGGACAGAAGTACTGCCTACGAGCAGTACTTC. Protein sequence: CATWDRSTAYEQYF.

This clone occurred once. J is TRBJ1-4 and V is TRBV5-1; 10 bases fit TRBD1. The germline gives CDR1 SGHRS, CDR2 YFSETQ. The CDR3 is 15 residues long. The ends lost 3 bases at V and 7 bases at J; junction bases unmatched: 6. CDR3 nucleotides: TGCGCCAGCAGCTCCTCCGGGACAGGGGTTGAAAAACTGTTTTTT. As protein: CASSSSGTGVEKLFF.

This chain joins TRBV7-3 and TRBJ2-5, with 7 bases fitting TRBD1. Looked up from germline, CDR1 is SGHTA and CDR2 is FQGTGA. The CDR3 contains 14 residues. V gave up 5 bases and J gave up 2 bases; unmatched junction bases: 5. Here the CDR3 DNA reads TGTGCCAGCAGCCAGACAGGGATTCAAGAGACCCAGTACTTC. The encoded protein is CASSQTGIQETQYF. Combining the CDR3 with reference TRBV7-3 and TRBJ2-5 gives the whole variable domain GAGVSQTPSNKVTEKGKYVELRCDPISGHTALYWYRQSLGQGPEFLIYFQGTGAADDSGLPNDRFFAVRPEGSVSTLKIQRTERGDSAVYLCASSQTGIQETQYFGPGTRLLVL.

The chain uses TRBV6-1 and TRBJ2-7; 10 bases align to TRBD1. Germline lookup yields CDR1 MNHNS and CDR2 SASEGT. This CDR3 spans 13 amino acids. V lost 7 bases to trimming and J lost 4 bases; unmatched junction nucleotides: 4. The CDR3 spells CASTSGQGYEQYF. CDR3 bases: TGTGCCAGCACCTCGGGACAGGGGTACGAGCAGTACTTC.

This clone has a single count. This sequence joins TRBV30 and TRBJ2-7, with D perhaps matching TRBD1 (5 bases). The CDR3 length is 17 residues. V lost 0 bases and J lost 0, with 18 bases in between. In germline, CDR1 is GTSNPN, CDR2 SVGIG (reference sequence). Written as DNA, the CDR3 is TGTGCCTGGAGTGTAATTAAACAGGACCTCATCTCCTACGAGCAGTACTTC. Amino acid sequence: CAWSVIKQDLISYEQYF.

This chain connects TRBV6-5 to TRBJ2-5; 11 positions agree with TRBD2. The DNA end is a closer match to TRBJ2-7, so the J assignment may be wrong. The germline V gene encodes CDR1 MNHEY and CDR2 SVGAGI. The CDR3 runs 15 residues. CDR3 sequence reads: CASSLQLAGAYEQYF. CDR3 DNA: TGTGCCAGCAGTTTACAACTAGCGGGGGCCTACGAGCAGTACTTC.

CDR3 loop: CASSFDRGGIKAEGYTF. CDR3 in DNA: TGTGCCAGCAGCTTTGACAGGGGAGGTATTAAAGCAGAAGGCTACACCTTC. This rearrangement joins TRBV7-8 to TRBJ1-2; TRBD1 matches 8 bases. This CDR3 is built from 17 residues. Germline V gene sequence: CDR1 SGHVS, CDR2 FQNEAQ. V shed 3 bases and J 8 bases; nucleotides not matched to a gene: 17.

The chain recombines TRBV29-1 with TRBJ1-1; D is unresolved. CDR1 is SQVTM, CDR2 ANQGSEA, per germline. This CDR3 comprises 13 residues. Trimming shortened V by 2 bases and J by 0 bases, and 7 bases separated the two germline ends. The CDR3 is CSVEYRMNTEAFF. The CDR3 bases are TGCAGCGTTGAATACAGAATGAACACTGAAGCTTTCTTT.

The V call is TRBV7-6, the J call TRBJ2-5; 7 bases map to TRBD1. Trimming at V came to 5 bases and at J to 4 bases, leaving 10 bases not matched to a gene. The germline V gene has CDR1 SGHVS and CDR2 FNYEAQ. The CDR3 runs to 15 residues. The CDR3 DNA reads as TGTGCCAGCAGCCCCCGGCAGGGGGTGGGAGAGACCCAGTACTTC. Translating it yields CASSPRQGVGETQYF. Looking up the rest from reference TRBV7-6 and TRBJ2-5 gives the full variable domain: GAGVSQSPRYKVTKRGQDVALRCDPISGHVSLYWYRQALGQGPEFLTYFNYEAQQDKSGLPNDRFSAERPEGSISTLTIQRTEQRDSAMYRCASSPRQGVGETQYFGPGTRLLVL.

V gene TRBV2 combines with J gene TRBJ2-3; 7 bases fit TRBD2. CDR1 SNHLY and CDR2 FYNNEI come from the germline V gene. The CDR3 sequence is 16 residues long. V lost 10 bases, J lost 3 bases, and 16 bases stayed unmatched. CDR3 in DNA: TGTGCCACCAAACCTCCGTGGGCGGGAGAAACAGATACGCAGTATTTT. Encoded protein: CATKPPWAGETDTQYF. Together with reference TRBV2 and TRBJ2-3, the CDR3 gives the full variable domain: EPEVTQTPSHQVTQMGQEVILRCVPISNHLYFYWYRQILGQKVEFLVSFYNNEISEKSEIFDDQFSVERPDGSNFTLKIRSTKLEDSAMYFCATKPPWAGETDTQYFGPGTRLTVL.